This passage covers 19 T cell receptor beta chains from one sample sequenced in a study of T cell repertoires in cytomegalovirus infection. No antigen is known for these receptors. MiXCR, applied by TCRdb to the reads, yields one record per CDR3 protein. Of around 69,000 distinct CDR3 sequences in the sample, 20% were seen once. The specimen comprised CD8+ T cells from cultured PBMCs, sampled from culture after CMV antigen stimulation. The origin of the receptors is a human donor in good health (CMV status not recorded). Some clones in this sample may be carry-over from other donors' samples.

The chain employs TRBV12-3 or TRBV12-4 and TRBJ1-6; D may be TRBD1 (6 bases). V was pared by 7 bases and J by 6 bases, with 19 bases between. The CDR3 covers 16 residues. As DNA, the CDR3 is TGTGCCAGCAAAATTGAGCCGGGGGCCACTAATTCACCCCTCCACTTT. As protein: CASKIEPGATNSPLHF.

The chain has TRBV7-6 and TRBJ1-6, with TRBD1 matching 9 bases. CDR1 and CDR2 (germline): SGHVS, FNYEAQ. Trimming at V came to 2 bases and at J to 1 base, leaving 3 bases not matched to a gene. The CDR3 has 17 amino acids. Here the CDR3 reads CASSLTQGASYNSPLHF. CDR3 in DNA: TGTGCCAGCAGCTTAACACAGGGGGCTTCCTATAATTCACCCCTCCACTTT.

This clonotype was observed once. This rearrangement joins TRBV18 to TRBJ1-2; possibly TRBD1 for D (6 bases). The germline V gene has CDR1 KGHSH and CDR2 LQKENI. The CDR3 has 14 amino acids. Between the trimmed V and J ends, which lost 3 bases and 13 bases, there was a span of 21 bases. The CDR3 loop is CASSPDDAGTKGTF. CDR3 DNA: TGTGCCAGCTCACCGGATGACGCCGGGACAAAAGGCACCTTC.

The gene calls are TRBV4-2 and TRBJ2-4; perhaps TRBD2 as D (6 bases). The germline V gene has CDR1 LGHNA and CDR2 YNFKEQ. V lost 0 bases to trimming and J lost 6 bases, with 15 bases between them. CDR3 length: 16 residues. Here the CDR3 reads CASSQEAAGNANIQYF. DNA for the CDR3: TGTGCCAGCAGCCAAGAAGCGGCGGGGAATGCAAACATTCAGTACTTC.

This chain uses TRBV7-2 with TRBJ2-2; the D is unclear. The CDR3 loop spans 13 amino acids. The germline V gene has CDR1 SGHTA and CDR2 FQGNSA. The V and J ends lost 11 bases and 5 bases respectively, with 15 bases between them. CDR3 sequence (DNA): TGTGCCGAGCTCCACGAAGGGACCGGGGAGCTGTTTTTT. Its protein product is CAELHEGTGELFF.

The chain carries TRBV20-1 and TRBJ1-6; D perhaps matches TRBD1 (5 bases). CDR1 is DFQATT and CDR2 is SNEGSKA in the germline V gene (reference sequence). Trimming took off 6 bases at V and 14 bases at J, with 14 bases between the two ends. The CDR3 is made up of 11 amino acids. This CDR3 is CSAKEGSTLHF. The CDR3 DNA reads as TGCAGTGCCAAGGAGGGGTCAACCCTCCACTTT.

The chain links TRBV6-2 or TRBV6-3 to TRBJ2-2, with 7 nucleotides matching TRBD1. The CDR3 runs 17 residues. The germline V gene encodes CDR1 MNHEY and CDR2 SVGEGT. The J segment lost 3 bases and the V segment lost 0 bases, leaving 7 bases of the junction unmatched. CDR3 sequence reads: CASSYSGGAFDTGELFF. The DNA for the CDR3 is TGTGCCAGCAGTTACTCAGGGGGCGCGTTTGACACCGGGGAGCTGTTTTTT.

The chain carries TRBV7-6 and TRBJ1-6; D is possibly TRBD1 (6 bases). CDR1 SGHVS and CDR2 FNYEAQ come from the germline V gene. The CDR3 is 12 residues long. V was pared by 8 bases and J by 10 bases, with 12 bases between. CDR3 sequence reads: CASHKDRSPLHF. CDR3 bases: TGTGCCAGCCACAAGGACAGATCACCCCTCCACTTT.

The chain is built from TRBV2 and TRBJ2-1; D not resolved. CDR3 length: 13 amino acids. The germline V gene has CDR1 SNHLY and CDR2 FYNNEI. V lost 3 bases to trimming and J lost 7 bases, with 10 bases between them. The CDR3 spells CASSDSNENEQFF. CDR3 nucleotides: TGTGCCAGCAGTGATTCTAACGAGAATGAGCAGTTCTTC.

This clonotype was observed a few times. The rearrangement links TRBV7-9 to TRBJ1-1; TRBD1 might be the D (5 bases). Germline CDR1 is SEHNR and CDR2 is FQNEAQ (reference sequence). The CDR3 extends over 14 amino acids. Trimming removed 3 bases at V and 4 bases at J, with 12 bases between. For the CDR3, the DNA is TGTGCCAGCAGCTTGACCCTTGGGGGCACTGAAGCTTTCTTT. Protein: CASSLTLGGTEAFF.

The V and J genes are TRBV7-3 and TRBJ2-1; 11 positions agree with TRBD2. This CDR3 region has 18 residues. Unmatched junction bases numbered 10, after V lost 5 bases and J lost 1 base. CDR1 SGHTA and CDR2 FQGTGA come from the germline V gene. The chain's CDR3 is CASSPNPTSGGSYNEQFF. The DNA of the CDR3 is TGTGCCAGCAGCCCCAACCCCACTAGCGGGGGTTCCTACAATGAGCAGTTCTTC.

On this clonotype itself: An end of the junction differs from the germline gene, which may be a read error. CDR3 coding DNA: TGTGCCAGCAGCATTCCGGGACAGGCGAGGGTGCAGGATTTT. Its protein product is CASSIPGQARVQDF. This chain uses TRBV7-9 with TRBJ1-3; 8 bases align to TRBD1. Germline V lookup: CDR1 SEHNR, CDR2 FQNEAQ (reference sequence). The CDR3 length is 14 residues. The whole variable domain, remainder taken from reference TRBV7-9 and TRBJ1-3, is DTGVSQNPRHKITKRGQNVTFRCDPISEHNRLYWYRQTLGQGPEFLTYFQNEAQLEKSRLLSDRFSAERPKGSFSTLEIQRTEQGDSAMYLCASSIPGQARVQDFGEGSWLTVV.

On this clonotype: A much larger clone is a single base away; this may be a read error. The CDR3 does not end in the conserved phenylalanine or tryptophan, so this is likely a read error. The V gene is TRBV14, the J gene TRBJ1-6; no firm D call. Germline V gene data show CDR1 as SGHDN and CDR2 as FVKESK. This CDR3 is built from 14 residues. V lost 4 bases to trimming and J lost 14 bases, with 18 bases between them. In nucleotides, the CDR3 is TGTGCCAGCAGCCCTTTGACGGCCTGGGAGGCCCTCCACGTT. It codes for CASSPLTAWEALHV.

This clonotype has only a few counts. V gene TRBV28 combines with J gene TRBJ1-1, with 7 bases lining up with TRBD1. Unmatched junction bases numbered 8, after V lost 4 bases and J lost 6 bases. The CDR3 has 14 residues. Per germline, CDR1 MDHEN and CDR2 SYDVKM. Here the CDR3 DNA reads TGTGCCAGCAGTTACAGGGGAGCGAGGCCTGAAGCTTTCTTT. Translation gives CASSYRGARPEAFF.

This clonotype turned up a few times. The rearrangement uses TRBV7-9 and TRBJ1-4; D unclear. The CDR3 is 14 residues long. In germline, CDR1 is SEHNR, CDR2 FQNEAQ (reference sequence). Trimming took 5 bases from V and 6 from J, leaving 13 bases between them. The CDR3 is CASSPFRADEKLFF. The CDR3 nucleotides are TGTGCCAGCAGCCCCTTTCGGGCGGATGAAAAACTGTTTTTT.

This clonotype came up a few times. The rearrangement uses TRBV27 and TRBJ1-6; D is possibly TRBD1 (5 bases). The germline V gene encodes CDR1 MNHEY and CDR2 SMNVEV (reference sequence). This CDR3 comprises 15 residues. V lost 1 base, J lost 5 bases, and 9 bases lay in between. The CDR3 nucleotides read TGTGCCAGCAGTTTATTCGCGGGGGATAATTCACCCCTCCACTTT. Translated, it gives CASSLFAGDNSPLHF.

The chain employs TRBV4-3 and TRBJ2-5, with TRBD2 matching 7 bases. J gave up 1 base and V 0 bases, and 5 bases lay outside the gene matches. CDR3 length: 16 residues. In germline, CDR1 is LGHNA, CDR2 YSLEER. CDR3 protein: CASSQDPPGGQETQYF. CDR3 in DNA: TGCGCCAGCAGCCAAGATCCCCCGGGGGGCCAAGAGACCCAGTACTTC.

Remarks on this clonotype: Germline is not matched at one junction end, which may reflect a read error. V and J are TRBV24-1 and TRBJ2-1; 8 bases agree with TRBD1. Per the germline V gene, CDR1 is KGHDR and CDR2 is SFDVKD. The CDR3 is 17 residues long. This chain's CDR3 is CDTSDFPDRVSANEQFF. The CDR3 DNA reads TGTGACACCAGTGATTTCCCGGACAGGGTTTCGGCCAATGAGCAGTTCTTC.

This chain links TRBV7-2 with TRBJ1-2, with unresolved D. V lost 2 bases and J 5 bases, leaving 15 bases between the germline ends. The CDR3 length is 15 residues. The V gene's germline CDR1 is SGHTA and CDR2 FQGNSA. Written as DNA, the CDR3 is TGTGCCAGCAGCTTATCCATCCTGGGCAGTTATGGCTACACCTTC. As protein: CASSLSILGSYGYTF.